The 26 T cell receptor beta chains reported below all come from one sample, sequenced in a study of Tregs in tolerant kidney transplant recipients. Some clones are missing from TCRdb's copy, which holds only in-frame ones; the method was immunoSEQ multiplex PCR. In all, the sample yields over 45,000 clones. The starting material was CD4+ T cells from blood, obtained before the transplant. These receptors were obtained from a human donor who received a combined kidney and bone marrow transplant.

As for this clone: The CDR3 end falls 3 residues outside the read, so it is completed with the germline J gene. The chain carries TRBV7-2 and TRBJ2-1; 7 positions match TRBD2. J was trimmed by 8 bases and V by 1 base; bases with no gene match: 8. Germline values: CDR1 SGHTA, CDR2 FQGNSA. The CDR3 has 15 amino acids. The CDR3 loop reads CASSLGGRNPDEQFF. The sequenced CDR3 bases are TGTGCCAGCAGCTTAGGCGGGAGAAACCCTGATGAG.

As regards this clone: The missing CDR3 end, 3 residues past where the read stops, is filled in from the germline J gene. This chain joins TRBV7-2 and TRBJ1-2, with 7 nucleotides matching TRBD1. There are 13 residues in the CDR3. The V gene's germline CDR1 is SGHTA and CDR2 FQGNSA. V shed 5 bases and J 6 bases; nucleotides not matched to a gene: 6. The covered CDR3 bases are TGTGCCAGCAGCCCCCGACAGGGAAATGGC. This translates into CASSPRQGNG. Given in full, the CDR3 is CASSPRQGNGYTF.

Concerning this clone: The CDR3 end is not reached by the read, which stops 3 residues before it; the germline J gene fills it in. V is TRBV20-1 and J is TRBJ2-5; tentatively, D is TRBD1 (6 bases). This CDR3 has 12 amino acids. Germline CDR1 and CDR2: DFQATT and SNEGSKA (reference sequence). The CDR3 loop is CSIYRDQETQYF. The CDR3 bases that were read are TGCAGCATCTACAGGGACCAAGAGACC.

In the case of this clone: The read halts 3 residues ahead of the CDR3 end, with the missing end drawn from the germline J gene. The chain employs TRBV2 and TRBJ2-3; 8 bases map to TRBD2. Germline assignment: CDR1 SNHLY and CDR2 FYNNEI. V shed 8 bases, J shed 4 bases, and the junction held 8 bases outside the gene matches. This CDR3 is built from 14 residues. Here the CDR3 reads CASQRGWIADTQYF. The CDR3 bases that were read are TGTGCCAGCCAGCGGGGGTGGATCGCAGATACG.

As regards this clone: Read data end 3 residues before the CDR3 end; the end is taken from the germline J gene. The chain combines TRBV20-1 with TRBJ2-1; D might be TRBD1 (6 bases). Trimming took 6 bases from V and 4 from J, leaving 13 bases between them. There are 13 residues in the CDR3. The germline CDR1 and CDR2 sequences are DFQATT and SNEGSKA (reference sequence). CDR3 DNA, as far as it was read: TGCAGTGCATGGAAGGGGGTATACAATGAG. Its translation: CSAWKGVYNE. The CDR3 in full is CSAWKGVYNEQFF.

A remark on this clone: Read data end 3 residues before the CDR3 end; the end is taken from the germline J gene. The rearrangement links TRBV5-1 to TRBJ2-7; 7 bases are a match to TRBD2. The CDR3 runs to 15 residues. Germline V gene lookup returns CDR1 SGHRS and CDR2 YFSETQ. J gave up 0 bases and V 1 base, and 4 bases lay outside the gene matches. CDR3 region: CASSLLGGSSYEQYF. CDR3 DNA, as far as it was read: TGCGCCAGCAGCTTGCTGGGCGGGAGCTCCTACGAG.

Of note for this clone: The CDR3 goes on 3 residues after the read ends, and that part is filled in from the germline J gene. The chain carries TRBV20-1 and TRBJ2-7; 8 bases are a match to TRBD2. Looked up from germline, CDR1 is DFQATT and CDR2 is SNEGSKA (reference sequence). V lost 3 bases, J lost 3 bases, and 7 bases stayed unmatched. CDR3 length: 14 residues. CDR3 loop: CSARDFRGGYEQYF. The DNA read from the CDR3 is TGCAGTGCTAGGGATTTTCGGGGGGGCTACGAG.

About this clone: The read finishes 3 residues shy of the CDR3 end, and the germline J gene is used to complete it. The chain has TRBV10-3 and TRBJ2-7; 10 bases map to TRBD1. The V and J ends lost 8 bases and 2 bases, in that order; junction bases with no gene match: 15. This CDR3 has 17 residues. Looked up from germline, CDR1 is ENHRY and CDR2 is SYGVKD. The CDR3 bases that were read are TGTGCCATCTCTCCGGGACAGGGGAACGAACGGGCCTACGAG. Translating it yields CAISPGQGNERAYE. The complete CDR3 protein is CAISPGQGNERAYEQYF.

To note about this clone: The CDR3 end falls 3 residues outside the read, so it is completed with the germline J gene. The chain combines TRBV20-1 with TRBJ2-1, with TRBD2 matching 7 bases. This CDR3 region has 12 residues. Germline-derived CDR1 and CDR2 are DFQATT and SNEGSKA (reference sequence). The ends lost 3 bases at V and 8 bases at J; junction bases unmatched: 4. CDR3 loop: CSASWLADEQFF. The part of the CDR3 DNA that was read is TGCAGTGCTAGTTGGCTAGCGGATGAG.

Points on this clone: The read ends 3 residues shy of where the CDR3 ends; the end is completed using the germline J gene. The J gene is TRBJ1-1, the V gene TRBV30; D gene uncertain. V was pared by 1 base and J by 0 bases, with 6 bases between. The length of the CDR3 is 13 residues. Germline V CDR1 and CDR2: GTSNPN, SVGIG (reference sequence). The CDR3 DNA, read in part, is TGTGCCTGGAGTGCCTTTATGAACACTGAA. It is translated as CAWSAFMNTE. The full CDR3 reads CAWSAFMNTEAFF. The entire variable domain, with the rest obtained from reference TRBV30 and TRBJ1-1, is as follows: SQTIHQWPATLVQPVGSPLSLECTVEGTSNPNLYWYRQAAGRGLQLLFYSVGIGQISSEVPQNLSASRPQDRQFILSSKKLLLSDSGFYLCAWSAFMNTEAFFGQGTRLTVV.

For this clone: The read ends 3 residues early relative to the CDR3; the germline J gene fills the gap. The rearrangement uses TRBV7-2 and TRBJ1-2; D gene unclear. The V gene lost 6 bases and the J gene lost 5 bases, with 10 bases spanning the gap. CDR1 is SGHTA, CDR2 FQGNSA, per germline. This CDR3 is 12 amino acids long. This chain's CDR3 is CASSPAGYGYTF. The CDR3 bases that were read are TGTGCCAGCAGTCCAGCGGGTTATGGC.

On this clone itself: The sequenced fragment ends 3 residues before the CDR3 boundary, so the rest is inferred from the germline J gene. The V call is TRBV7-9, the J call TRBJ2-2; D is unresolved. The ends were cut back, 3 bases at V and 2 bases at J, with 10 bases in the middle. Germline assignment: CDR1 SEHNR and CDR2 FQNEAQ (reference sequence). There are 15 residues in the CDR3. CDR3 DNA, as far as it was read: TGTGCCAGCAGCTTCACTGGTTATAACACCGGGGAG. Its translation: CASSFTGYNTGE. The full CDR3 is CASSFTGYNTGELFF.

As regards this clone: The read ends 3 residues early relative to the CDR3; the germline J gene fills the gap. This chain uses TRBV20-1 with TRBJ1-5, with 12 bases aligning to TRBD1. This CDR3 has 16 residues. The germline gives CDR1 DFQATT, CDR2 SNEGSKA (reference sequence). With 7 bases clipped from V and 3 bases from J, the junction kept 10 bases outside the gene matches. The sequenced part of the CDR3 DNA is TGCAGTGGGTATGGGACAGGGGGCTATAACAATCAGCCC. Translated: CSGYGTGGYNNQP. The complete CDR3 protein is CSGYGTGGYNNQPQHF.

As concerns this clone: The missing CDR3 end, 3 residues past where the read stops, is filled in from the germline J gene. This chain uses TRBV19 with TRBJ2-2, with 7 positions matching TRBD2. CDR3 size: 14 residues. Germline values: CDR1 LNHDA, CDR2 SQIVND (reference sequence). Trimming took 6 bases from V and 3 from J; bases not matched to a gene: 4. The part of the CDR3 DNA that was read is TGTGCCAGTAGAGCGGGACCGCACACCGGGGAG. This translates into CASRAGPHTGE. The whole CDR3 protein is CASRAGPHTGELFF.

For this clone: The read falls 3 residues short of the CDR3 end, and the missing part is taken from the germline J gene. The rearrangement joins TRBV28 to TRBJ1-1; D is undetermined. Trimming left V 11 bases short and J 4 bases short, with 17 bases between. The CDR3 is made up of 13 amino acids. Germline-derived CDR1 and CDR2 are MDHEN and SYDVKM. The CDR3 here is CAGTSELSTEAFF. CDR3 DNA, as far as it was read: TGTGCCGGTACCTCAGAGTTGAGCACTGAA.

The CDR3 spells CAWKKLGQGGTEAFF. The CDR3 bases that were read are TGTGCCTGGAAAAAATTGGGACAGGGTGGGACTGAA. The gene calls are TRBV30 and TRBJ1-1; TRBD1 matches 9 bases. The read terminates 3 residues ahead of where the CDR3 ends, so the germline J gene completes it. Losses at the gene ends were 4 bases for V and 5 bases for J; bases not matched to a gene: 11. This CDR3 region has 15 residues. CDR1 and CDR2 from the germline V gene are GTSNPN and SVGIG (reference sequence).

As for this clone: The read finishes 3 residues shy of the CDR3 end, and the germline J gene is used to complete it. This chain links TRBV20-1 with TRBJ2-7, with 8 bases identical to TRBD2. The ends lost 0 bases at V and 1 base at J; junction bases unmatched: 2. There are 14 residues in the CDR3. Germline V lookup: CDR1 DFQATT, CDR2 SNEGSKA (reference sequence). The CDR3 here is CSARDPGGSYEQYF. The CDR3 DNA, read in part, is TGCAGTGCTAGAGATCCGGGGGGGTCCTACGAG.

In regard to this clone: The CDR3 end is not reached by the read, which stops 3 residues before it; the germline J gene fills it in. The chain combines TRBV7-3 with TRBJ2-3, with 7 bases fitting TRBD2. Germline values: CDR1 SGHTA, CDR2 FQGTGA. This CDR3 comprises 14 residues. Trimming at V came to 6 bases and at J to 1 base, leaving 4 bases not matched to a gene. CDR3 bases read: TGTGCCAGCAGGACGGCGGGAGGCACAGATACG. This encodes CASRTAGGTDT. The whole CDR3 protein reads CASRTAGGTDTQYF.

Turning to this clone: The read comes to an end 3 residues before the CDR3 does, leaving the germline J gene to fill in the end. The chain combines TRBV6-1 with TRBJ2-3; TRBD1 aligns across 8 bases. This CDR3 comprises 18 residues. V shed 2 bases, J shed 1 base, and the junction held 11 bases outside the gene matches. The V gene's germline CDR1 is MNHNS and CDR2 SASEGT. The sequenced CDR3 bases are TGTGCCAGCAGTGAATTCCCCAGACAGGGGCCGGGCACAGATACG. It encodes CASSEFPRQGPGTDT. The full CDR3 reads CASSEFPRQGPGTDTQYF.

A note on this clone: The read gets to within 3 residues of the CDR3 end, and the germline J gene fills in the rest. The gene calls are TRBV5-1 and TRBJ1-4; 8 bases are shared with TRBD1. The ends lost 4 bases at V and 8 bases at J; junction bases unmatched: 7. The CDR3 is 14 residues long. Germline lookup yields CDR1 SGHRS and CDR2 YFSETQ. Incomplete CDR3 DNA: TGCGCCAGCAGCCCAGGACAGGGTTGGGAAAAA. Translated: CASSPGQGWEK. The full CDR3 is CASSPGQGWEKLFF. The complete variable domain, with remaining parts taken from reference TRBV5-1 and TRBJ1-4, reads KAGVTQTPRYLIKTRGQQVTLSCSPISGHRSVSWYQQTPGQGLQFLFEYFSETQRNKGNFPGRFSGRQFSNSRSEMNVSTLELGDSALYLCASSPGQGWEKLFFGSGTQLSVL.

Details on this clone: The CDR3 goes on 3 residues after the read ends, and that part is filled in from the germline J gene. The rearrangement uses TRBV7-3 and TRBJ2-1; D is uncertain. V shed 1 base and J shed 5 bases, with 6 bases lying between them. Germline CDR1 is SGHTA and CDR2 is FQGTGA. This CDR3 region has 13 residues. This CDR3 reads CASSLIQDNEQFF. The CDR3 DNA, read in part, is TGTGCCAGCAGCTTAATTCAGGACAATGAG.

About this clone itself: Read coverage stops 3 residues before the CDR3 terminus; the germline J gene supplies the remainder. V gene TRBV18 combines with J gene TRBJ1-1; D gene unclear. From germline, CDR1 is KGHSH and CDR2 LQKENI. The CDR3 loop spans 13 amino acids. Deletions cut 2 bases from V and 3 bases from J, with 7 bases between. The chain's CDR3 is CASSPGPDTEAFF. CDR3 DNA (partial): TGTGCCAGCTCACCAGGTCCGGACACTGAA.

With respect to this clone: The read halts 3 residues ahead of the CDR3 end, with the missing end drawn from the germline J gene. The rearrangement uses TRBV7-2 and TRBJ2-5, with 10 nucleotides matching TRBD2. This CDR3 spans 15 amino acids. Germline V CDR1 and CDR2: SGHTA, FQGNSA. The junction had 6 bases not matched to a gene; V was cut back by 6 bases and J by 2 bases. The CDR3 here is CASRRTSGIQETQYF. The sequenced part of the CDR3 DNA is TGTGCCAGCAGGAGGACTAGCGGTATACAAGAGACC.

The CDR3 loop reads CSAWDRERKRSTNEKLFF. The CDR3 bases that were read are TGCAGTGCCTGGGACAGGGAGAGGAAAAGGTCCACTAATGAAAAA. The chain links TRBV20-1 to TRBJ1-4, with 9 nucleotides matching TRBD1. The read finishes 3 residues shy of the CDR3 end, and the germline J gene is used to complete it. Looked up from germline, CDR1 is DFQATT and CDR2 is SNEGSKA (reference sequence). The ends lost 6 bases at V and 2 bases at J; junction bases unmatched: 16. This CDR3 has 18 residues.

To note about this clone: With the read ending 3 residues before the CDR3 end, the germline J gene is used to fill in that end. The chain is built from TRBV18 and TRBJ1-1; D remains ambiguous. Germline V gene lookup returns CDR1 KGHSH and CDR2 LQKENI. The length of the CDR3 is 13 residues. V was trimmed by 6 bases and J by 3 bases, leaving 11 bases between them. The covered CDR3 bases are TGTGCCAGCTCGGCTGGACTGGACACTGAA. Translated, it gives CASSAGLDTE. The whole CDR3 protein reads CASSAGLDTEAFF.

The CDR3 DNA, read in part, is TGTGCCAGTAGTATAGGGGGGGATCCAACCGGGGAG. The encoded protein is CASSIGGDPTGE. Given in full, the CDR3 is CASSIGGDPTGELFF. The chain has TRBV19 and TRBJ2-2; TRBD2 might be the D (6 bases). The read gets to within 3 residues of the CDR3 end, and the germline J gene fills in the rest. CDR3 length: 15 amino acids. Trimming took 1 base from V and 5 from J, leaving 11 bases between them. CDR1 and CDR2 (germline): LNHDA, SQIVND (reference sequence).